Listed below are T cell receptor beta chains from one sample, sequenced in a study of human T cells and chemical hapten exposure. TCRdb independently ran MiXCR on the RACE reads; one entry per CDR3 protein. Counted here are some 350,000 distinct CDR3 sequences, under 8% occurring once; the ten biggest clones make up 8.4%. This specimen was whole blood, taken in connection with sensitization to the hapten diphenylcyclopropenone (DPC). The receptors here all came from a woman aged 18-29 years with alopecia areata. Some clones in this sample may be carry-over from other donors' samples. CDR3s include the opening cysteine and the closing phenylalanine or tryptophan. Each record gives: V gene, D gene, clone size, J gene, CDR3 protein, CDR3 DNA. The D gene is left open where the match is weak. A row's size may be missing; if present it is once, few, many or a size class.

TRBV6-4	NA	many	TRBJ2-5	CASTGTKETQYF	TGTGCCAGTACCGGTACTAAAGAGACCCAGTACTTC
TRBV13	TRBD1	NA	TRBJ1-4	CASSSDRATNEKLFF	TGTGCCAGCAGTTCCGACAGGGCAACTAATGAAAAACTGTTTTTT
TRBV9	TRBD2	NA	TRBJ2-3	CASSVRGGPPDTQYF	TGTGCCAGCAGCGTTCGGGGGGGCCCGCCAGATACGCAGTATTTT
TRBV27	TRBD2	many	TRBJ2-7	CASTTNPAGASYEQYF	TGTGCCAGCACTACAAACCCAGCGGGGGCCTCCTACGAGCAGTACTTC
TRBV7-9	NA	NA	TRBJ2-3	CASSFAAPSTDTQYF	TGTGCCAGCAGCTTCGCAGCCCCTAGCACAGATACGCAGTATTTT
TRBV27	TRBD1	NA	TRBJ2-3	CASSSLRGPTQYF	TGTGCCAGCAGTTCCCTCAGGGGGCCTACGCAGTATTTT
TRBV6-1	TRBD2	NA	TRBJ2-3	CASSGGSGGPGTDTQYF	TGTGCCAGCAGTGGGGGTAGCGGGGGGCCGGGCACAGATACGCAGTATTTT
TRBV20-1	TRBD1	NA	TRBJ2-7	CSVRGTGGPYEQYF	TGCAGTGTTAGAGGGACAGGGGGCCCCTACGAGCAGTACTTC
TRBV6-2/TRBV6-3	TRBD2	NA	TRBJ2-1	CASSRAGLAGNEQFF	TGTGCCAGCAGTCGTGCCGGACTAGCGGGCAATGAGCAGTTCTTC
TRBV25-1	TRBD1	few	TRBJ2-2	CASSATGVTGELFF	TGTGCCAGCAGTGCGACAGGGGTCACCGGGGAGCTGTTTTTT
TRBV3-1	NA	few	TRBJ2-1	CASSQVRFGEQFF	TGTGCCAGCAGCCAAGTCCGGTTTGGCGAGCAGTTCTTC
TRBV6-5	TRBD1	NA	TRBJ1-2	CASSYKGGVDGYTF	TGTGCCAGCAGTTACAAAGGGGGCGTGGATGGCTACACCTTC
TRBV6-5	TRBD2	NA	TRBJ2-7	CASSSGGGNTAYEQYF	TGTGCCAGCAGCTCCGGGGGGGGTAACACGGCCTACGAGCAGTACTTC
TRBV20-1	NA	few	TRBJ1-5	CSAREVGDQPQHF	TGCAGTGCTAGAGAGGTAGGGGATCAGCCCCAGCATTTT
TRBV5-1	TRBD2	many	TRBJ2-5	CASSFSSLAGQETQYF	TGCGCCAGCAGCTTCTCTAGCCTAGCGGGACAAGAGACCCAGTACTTC
TRBV7-2	TRBD1	many	TRBJ1-1	CASSLVGGWEGMNTEAFF	TGTGCCAGCAGCTTAGTAGGGGGCTGGGAGGGTATGAACACTGAAGCTTTCTTT
TRBV6-2/TRBV6-3	NA	few	TRBJ1-1	CASGAQGLNTEAFF	TGTGCCAGCGGGGCCCAGGGATTGAACACTGAAGCTTTCTTT